A single sample is the source of the 21 T cell receptor beta chains below, sequenced in a study of graft-versus-host responses after intestinal transplantation. Antigen specificity for these receptors is unknown. Measured with immunoSEQ multiplex PCR; TCRdb has only the in-frame clones, and not every one. The table lists roughly 120,000 clones, around nine tenths of them singletons. This material consisted of unstimulated CD4+ T cells sorted from spleen or lymph node cells, taken before intestinal transplant. The receptor source for this set is a human donor who received an intestinal transplant.

The chain carries TRBV5-1 and TRBJ1-2; no clear D gene. The CDR3 is made up of 14 amino acids. Deletions cut 1 base from V and 2 bases from J, with 9 bases between. Germline CDR1 reads SGHRS; CDR2 reads YFSETQ. CDR3 protein: CASSLSQRNYGYTF. In DNA form, the CDR3 reads TGCGCCAGCAGCTTGAGTCAGAGGAACTATGGCTACACCTTC. Complete variable domain (other parts from reference TRBV5-1 and TRBJ1-2): KAGVTQTPRYLIKTRGQQVTLSCSPISGHRSVSWYQQTPGQGLQFLFEYFSETQRNKGNFPGRFSGRQFSNSRSEMNVSTLELGDSALYLCASSLSQRNYGYTFGSGTRLTVV.

The CDR3 nucleotides read TGTGCCAGCAGTTTCCAGGGTGGGGAGCAGTACTTC. Its translation is CASSFQGGEQYF. The V call is TRBV28, the J call TRBJ2-7; the D gene is possibly TRBD1 (5 bases). The germline V and J ends were trimmed by 3 bases and 7 bases, with 10 bases remaining between them. This CDR3 region has 12 residues. In germline, CDR1 is MDHEN, CDR2 SYDVKM.

The chain has TRBV7-8 and TRBJ2-5, with a tentative D call TRBD1 (5 bases). There are 14 residues in the CDR3. Germline V gene lookup returns CDR1 SGHVS and CDR2 FQNEAQ. Between the trimmed V and J ends, which lost 3 bases and 5 bases, there was a span of 13 bases. The CDR3 DNA reads as TGTGCCAGCAGCTTCCAGGGCAGCCTGGAGACCCAGTACTTC. Its protein product is CASSFQGSLETQYF.

The chain joins TRBV5-1 to TRBJ2-5, with D possibly TRBD2 on 6 matching bases. Germline lookup yields CDR1 SGHRS and CDR2 YFSETQ. Trimming removed 3 bases from V and 4 bases from J, with 13 bases in between. This CDR3 has 14 residues. The CDR3 region is CASSSTSVRETQYF. DNA for the CDR3: TGCGCCAGCAGCTCGACTAGTGTCAGAGAGACCCAGTACTTC.

The chain has TRBV29-1 and TRBJ1-6, with D perhaps TRBD1 (6 bases). Germline V gene sequence: CDR1 SQVTM, CDR2 ANQGSEA. The V end lost 1 base, the J end lost 4 bases, and 26 bases lay between the germline ends. The CDR3 has 20 residues. CDR3 sequence: CSVEVGGRGGGEFYNSPLHF. The CDR3 DNA reads as TGCAGCGTTGAAGTAGGTGGGCGCGGGGGCGGGGAATTTTATAATTCACCCCTCCACTTT. The complete variable domain, with remaining parts taken from reference TRBV29-1 and TRBJ1-6, reads SAVISQKPSRDICQRGTSLTIQCQVDSQVTMMFWYRQQPGQSLTLIATANQGSEATYESGFVIDKFPISRPNLTFSTLTVSNMSPEDSSIYLCSVEVGGRGGGEFYNSPLHFGNGTRLTVT.

The genes are TRBV7-4 and TRBJ2-3, with D possibly TRBD2 on 6 matching bases. V was shortened by 5 bases and J by 0 bases, with 15 bases between the two germline ends. The CDR3 loop spans 16 amino acids. Germline CDR1 reads SGHVT; CDR2 reads SQSDAQ. The CDR3 protein is CASSRGTSPSTDTQYF. The CDR3 DNA reads TGTGCCAGCAGCCGCGGGACTTCTCCTAGCACAGATACGCAGTATTTT.

The chain employs TRBV11-1 and TRBJ1-1; perhaps TRBD1 as D (5 bases). CDR3 length equals 15 residues. Germline CDR1 and CDR2: SGHAT and FQDESV (reference sequence). Between the trimmed V and J ends, which lost 1 base and 1 base, there was a span of 10 bases. The CDR3 region is CASSLGQGGNTEAFF. The DNA of the CDR3 is TGTGCCAGCAGCTTAGGTCAGGGCGGGAACACTGAAGCTTTCTTT.

The chain combines TRBV4-1 with TRBJ1-6; D gene uncertain. The CDR3 consists of 16 residues. The germline V gene has CDR1 MGHRA and CDR2 YSYEKL. V was clipped by 1 base and J by 7 bases, with 14 bases between them. CDR3 amino acids: CASSQAVHTGNSPLHF. CDR3 coding DNA: TGCGCCAGCAGCCAAGCTGTCCATACGGGGAATTCACCCCTCCACTTT.

The chain carries TRBV20-1 and TRBJ2-5, with D hard to call. Trimming cost V 3 bases and J 5 bases, with 4 bases left between them. Germline V gives CDR1 DFQATT, CDR2 SNEGSKA (reference sequence). The CDR3 has 10 amino acids. CDR3 in amino acids: CSARSETQYF. The CDR3 region has the DNA TGCAGTGCTAGGTCGGAGACCCAGTACTTC.

The rearrangement links TRBV10-3 to TRBJ1-2; a possible D gene is TRBD1 (5 bases). Trimming stripped 8 bases from V and 4 bases from J, with 8 bases between. From germline, CDR1 is ENHRY and CDR2 SYGVKD. The CDR3 totals 11 residues. CDR3 in amino acids: CAISGGYGYTF. In DNA form, the CDR3 reads TGTGCCATCTCGGGGGGCTATGGCTACACCTTC.

This clone has just one count. The chain is built from TRBV19 and TRBJ1-3; D ambiguous. The length of the CDR3 is 14 residues. In germline, CDR1 is LNHDA, CDR2 SQIVND (reference sequence). V dropped 4 bases and J dropped 2 bases, with 9 bases sitting between them. In DNA, the CDR3 is TGTGCCAGTAGTAACGAGGGTACTGGAAACACCATATATTTT. Its translation is CASSNEGTGNTIYF.

The chain combines TRBV11-2 with TRBJ2-7; D possibly corresponds to TRBD2 (5 bases). Germline CDR1 and CDR2: SGHAT and FQNNGV. The CDR3 has 14 residues. Trimming took off 1 base at V and 6 bases at J, with 13 bases between the two ends. CDR3 nucleotide sequence: TGTGCCAGCAGCTTAGCTGTTCGGGGTGGCGAGCAGTACTTC. Its protein is CASSLAVRGGEQYF.

The genes are TRBV10-1 and TRBJ2-7; 8 nucleotides match TRBD1. This CDR3 comprises 14 residues. Germline V gene data show CDR1 as WNHNN and CDR2 as SYGVQD (reference sequence). V lost 5 bases and J lost 3; bases outside the gene matches: 6. The CDR3 DNA sequence: TGCGCCAGCAGTCCCGGGACAGGAGTCTACGAGCAGTACTTC. The encoded protein is CASSPGTGVYEQYF.

This chain connects TRBV25-1 to TRBJ2-1; D not resolved. V shed 2 bases and J shed 10 bases, with 15 bases lying between them. The CDR3 sequence is 14 residues long. Germline loops: CDR1 MGHDK, CDR2 SYGVNS. The CDR3 coding sequence is TGTGCCAGCAGTGAAAAAAGCTACGTTTGGGAGCAGTTCTTC. Amino acids: CASSEKSYVWEQFF.

The chain links TRBV6-5 to TRBJ2-7; TRBD2 is a possible D gene (6 bases). The CDR3 covers 15 residues. V lost 2 bases and J 2 bases, leaving 13 bases between the germline ends. The germline V gene encodes CDR1 MNHEY and CDR2 SVGAGI. CDR3 in DNA: TGTGCCAGCAGTTACGCCGGGGGAAATACCTACGAGCAGTACTTC. Its protein product is CASSYAGGNTYEQYF.

This chain links TRBV27 with TRBJ2-5; 7 bases line up with TRBD1. The CDR3 length is 14 residues. J was trimmed by 5 bases and V by 5 bases; bases with no gene match: 8. Per the germline V gene, CDR1 is MNHEY and CDR2 is SMNVEV (reference sequence). The CDR3 nucleotides are TGTGCCAGCAGTCCGTTGACAGGGAAGGAGACCCAGTACTTC. This gives the protein CASSPLTGKETQYF.

The chain employs TRBV2 and TRBJ2-7, with D possibly TRBD2 on 6 matching bases. V was cut by 7 bases and J by 4 bases, with 20 bases left in between. This CDR3 comprises 15 residues. Germline V gives CDR1 SNHLY, CDR2 FYNNEI. The CDR3 bases are TGTGCCAGCACAGCGGGCCTGTTTCCCCCTTACGAGCAGTACTTC. Its translation is CASTAGLFPPYEQYF. The complete variable domain, with remaining parts taken from reference TRBV2 and TRBJ2-7, reads EPEVTQTPSHQVTQMGQEVILRCVPISNHLYFYWYRQILGQKVEFLVSFYNNEISEKSEIFDDQFSVERPDGSNFTLKIRSTKLEDSAMYFCASTAGLFPPYEQYFGPGTRLTVT.

This chain connects TRBV30 to TRBJ1-2, with a weak D call TRBD1 (5 bases). V was cut by 7 bases and J by 1 base, with 13 bases left in between. The CDR3 has 13 amino acids. Germline CDR1 GTSNPN, CDR2 SVGIG (reference sequence). DNA of the CDR3: TGTGCCTATTTACAGGAGTTTAACTATGGCTACACCTTC. Translation gives CAYLQEFNYGYTF.

The CDR3 coding sequence is TGTGCCAGCAGGGCGAACACTGAAGCTTTCTTT. Its translation: CASRANTEAFF. The rearrangement joins TRBV4-2 to TRBJ1-1; D gene ambiguous. This CDR3 has 11 amino acids. V was cut by 6 bases and J by 1 base, with 3 bases left in between. From germline, CDR1 is LGHNA and CDR2 YNFKEQ.

The genes are TRBV5-1 and TRBJ1-3; D is possibly TRBD1 (5 bases). Germline values: CDR1 SGHRS, CDR2 YFSETQ. The V end lost 4 bases, the J end lost 4 bases, and 9 bases lay between the germline ends. This CDR3 has 13 amino acids. The chain's CDR3 is CASSAGLGNTIYF. The CDR3, as DNA: TGCGCCAGCAGCGCGGGGCTCGGAAACACCATATATTTT.

The J gene is TRBJ2-1, the V gene TRBV18; possible D gene TRBD2, 6 bases. Trimming shortened V by 1 base and J by 5 bases, and 18 bases separated the two germline ends. Germline V gene sequence: CDR1 KGHSH, CDR2 LQKENI. CDR3 size: 17 residues. The chain's CDR3 is CASSPRIEPGVDNEQFF. The DNA for the CDR3 is TGTGCCAGCTCACCACGCATAGAACCGGGGGTGGACAATGAGCAGTTCTTC.